This T cell receptor (beta chain) was retrieved from a study of Ad26.COV2.S vaccination and SARS-CoV-2 variants. CDR3 length: 15 amino acids. Germline CDR1 LGHNA, CDR2 YSLEER. V shed 0 bases and J shed 6 bases, with 12 bases lying between them. Treatment in this sample: over 15 received Ad26.COV2.S at low or high dose, single or two shots; roughly 5 received placebo; per-sample allocation not given. After the first vaccine or placebo injection, samples were drawn on day 63. TCRdb's copy holds only in-frame clones and misses some; the assay was immunoSEQ multiplex PCR. The sample carries 430,000 or so clones, roughly 89% recorded once.

Material: peripheral blood, obtained in a trial of Ad26.COV2.S vaccine versus placebo. The origin of this receptor is a person between 18 and 65 years old who received the Ad26.COV2.S COVID-19 vaccine or a placebo. The chain carries TRBV4-3 and TRBJ1-5, with D unclear. Here the CDR3 reads CASSQERVWGQPQHF. The CDR3 coding sequence is TGCGCCAGCAGCCAAGAAAGGGTATGGGGTCAGCCCCAGCATTTT.